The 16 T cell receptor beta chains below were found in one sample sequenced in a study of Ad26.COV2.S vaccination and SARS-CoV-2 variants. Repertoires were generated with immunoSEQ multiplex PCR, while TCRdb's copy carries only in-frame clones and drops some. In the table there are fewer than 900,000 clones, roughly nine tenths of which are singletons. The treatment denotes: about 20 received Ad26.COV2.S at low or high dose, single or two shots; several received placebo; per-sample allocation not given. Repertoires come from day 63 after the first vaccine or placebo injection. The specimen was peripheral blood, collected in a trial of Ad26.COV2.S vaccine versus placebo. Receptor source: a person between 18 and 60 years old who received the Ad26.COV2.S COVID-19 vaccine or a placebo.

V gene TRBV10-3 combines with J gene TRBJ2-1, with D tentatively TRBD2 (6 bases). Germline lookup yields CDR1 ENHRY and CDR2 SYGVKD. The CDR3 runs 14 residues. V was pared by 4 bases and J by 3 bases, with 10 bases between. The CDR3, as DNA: TGTGCCATCAGTGTGCGGGATGGCTACAATGAGCAGTTCTTC. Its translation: CAISVRDGYNEQFF.

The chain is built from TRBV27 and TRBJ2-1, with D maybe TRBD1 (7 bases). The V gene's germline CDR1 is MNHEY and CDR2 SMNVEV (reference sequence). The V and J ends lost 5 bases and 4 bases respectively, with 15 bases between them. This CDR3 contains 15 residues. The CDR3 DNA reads TGTGCCAGCAGTCTAGCGACAGGGTTGTACAATGAGCAGTTCTTC. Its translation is CASSLATGLYNEQFF.

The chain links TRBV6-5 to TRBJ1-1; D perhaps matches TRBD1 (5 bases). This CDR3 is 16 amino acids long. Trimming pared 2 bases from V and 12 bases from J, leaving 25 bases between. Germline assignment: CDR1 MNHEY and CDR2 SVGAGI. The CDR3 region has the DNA TGTGCCAGCAGTTACGCCTACGAAACAAGGGGCAGTGATACTTTCTTT. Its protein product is CASSYAYETRGSDTFF.

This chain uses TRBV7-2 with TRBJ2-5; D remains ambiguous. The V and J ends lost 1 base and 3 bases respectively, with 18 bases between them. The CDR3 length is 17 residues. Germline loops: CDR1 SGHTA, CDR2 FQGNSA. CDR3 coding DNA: TGTGCCAGCAGCTTAGGAATCGGTCTTAAACTCAAAGAGACCCAGTACTTC. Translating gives CASSLGIGLKLKETQYF.

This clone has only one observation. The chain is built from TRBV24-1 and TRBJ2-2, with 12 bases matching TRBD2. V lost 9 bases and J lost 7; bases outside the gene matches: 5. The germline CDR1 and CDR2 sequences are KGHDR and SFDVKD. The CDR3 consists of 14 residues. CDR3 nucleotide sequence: TGTGCCACCGCTAGCGGGAGGGCCAACGGGGAGCTGTTTTTT. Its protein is CATASGRANGELFF.

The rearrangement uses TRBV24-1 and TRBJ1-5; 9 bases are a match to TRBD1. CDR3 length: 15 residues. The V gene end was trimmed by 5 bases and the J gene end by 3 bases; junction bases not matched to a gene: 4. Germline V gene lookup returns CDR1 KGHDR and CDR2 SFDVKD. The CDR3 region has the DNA TGTGCCACCAGTGGCGGGACAGGGTACAATCAGCCCCAGCATTTT. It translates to CATSGGTGYNQPQHF.

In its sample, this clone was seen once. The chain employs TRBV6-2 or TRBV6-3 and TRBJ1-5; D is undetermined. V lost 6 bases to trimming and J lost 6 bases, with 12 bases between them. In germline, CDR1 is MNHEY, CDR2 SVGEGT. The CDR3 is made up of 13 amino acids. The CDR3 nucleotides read TGTGCCAGCAGCCCCATCACCCTTCAGCCCCAGCATTTT. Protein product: CASSPITLQPQHF.

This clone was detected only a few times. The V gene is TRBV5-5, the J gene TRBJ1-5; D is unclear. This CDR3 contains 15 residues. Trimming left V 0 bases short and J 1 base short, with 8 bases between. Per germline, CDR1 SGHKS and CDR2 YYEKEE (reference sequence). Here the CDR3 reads CASSLGLESNQPQHF. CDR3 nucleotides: TGTGCCAGCAGCTTGGGACTGGAAAGCAATCAGCCCCAGCATTTT.

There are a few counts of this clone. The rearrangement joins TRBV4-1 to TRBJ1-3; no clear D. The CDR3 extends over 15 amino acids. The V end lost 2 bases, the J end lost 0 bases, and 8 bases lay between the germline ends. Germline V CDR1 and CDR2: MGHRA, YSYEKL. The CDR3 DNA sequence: TGCGCCAGCAGCCAAAGGTTGGCCTCTGGAAACACCATATATTTT. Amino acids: CASSQRLASGNTIYF.

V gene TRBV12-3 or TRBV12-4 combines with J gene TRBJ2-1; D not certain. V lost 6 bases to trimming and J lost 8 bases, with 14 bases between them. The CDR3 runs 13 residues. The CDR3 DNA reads TGTGCCAGCAGCTCTGCCCTCGTTCATGAGCAGTTCTTC. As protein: CASSSALVHEQFF.

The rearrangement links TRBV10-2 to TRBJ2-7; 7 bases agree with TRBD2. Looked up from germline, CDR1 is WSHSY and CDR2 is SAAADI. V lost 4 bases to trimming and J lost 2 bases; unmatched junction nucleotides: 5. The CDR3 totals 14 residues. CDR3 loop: CASSARGSPYEQYF. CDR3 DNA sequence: TGCGCCAGCAGTGCTCGCGGGAGCCCCTACGAGCAGTACTTC.

In DNA, the CDR3 is TGTGCCAGCAGCTTAGAAGCTAGCGGGAGCGTGGAGCAGTTCTTC. Its protein is CASSLEASGSVEQFF. This rearrangement joins TRBV11-3 to TRBJ2-1; 10 bases agree with TRBD2. After removal of 0 bases from V and 10 bases from J, the junction contained 6 bases not matched to a gene. Germline CDR1 and CDR2: SGHNT and YENEEA. The CDR3 sequence is 15 residues long.

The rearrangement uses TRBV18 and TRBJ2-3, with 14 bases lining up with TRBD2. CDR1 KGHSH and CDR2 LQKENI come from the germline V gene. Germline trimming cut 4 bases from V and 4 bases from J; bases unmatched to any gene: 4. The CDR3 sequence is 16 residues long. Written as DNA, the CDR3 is TGTGCCAGCTCACTGACTAGCGGGAGGGCCCCAGATACGCAGTATTTT. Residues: CASSLTSGRAPDTQYF. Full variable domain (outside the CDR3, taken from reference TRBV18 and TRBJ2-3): NAGVMQNPRHLVRRRGQEARLRCSPMKGHSHVYWYRQLPEEGLKFMVYLQKENIIDESGMPKERFSAEFPKEGPSILRIQQVVRGDSAAYFCASSLTSGRAPDTQYFGPGTRLTVL.

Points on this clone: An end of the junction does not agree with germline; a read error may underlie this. The CDR3 reads CASSEARDRGVF. DNA for the CDR3: TGTGCCAGCAGTGAAGCTCGAGACAGGGGGGTCTTC. J is TRBJ2-1 and V is TRBV2, with TRBD1 matching over 9 bases. The CDR3 runs 12 residues. Germline CDR1 is SNHLY and CDR2 is FYNNEI.

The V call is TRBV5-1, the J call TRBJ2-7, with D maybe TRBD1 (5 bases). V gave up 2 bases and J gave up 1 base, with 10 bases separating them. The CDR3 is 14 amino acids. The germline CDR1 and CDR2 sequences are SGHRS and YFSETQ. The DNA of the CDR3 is TGCGCCAGCAGCTTTTCACAGGAGTCCTACGAGCAGTACTTC. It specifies CASSFSQESYEQYF.

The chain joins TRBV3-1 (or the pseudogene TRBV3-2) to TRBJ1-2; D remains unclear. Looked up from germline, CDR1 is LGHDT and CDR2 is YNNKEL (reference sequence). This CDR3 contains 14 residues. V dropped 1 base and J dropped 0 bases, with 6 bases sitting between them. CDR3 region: CASSQGAPNYGYTF. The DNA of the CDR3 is TGTGCCAGCAGCCAAGGGGCCCCTAACTATGGCTACACCTTC.